Below are 32 T cell receptor beta chains sequenced from a single sample in a study of cytomegalovirus exposure and HLA in healthy donors (TCRdb year 2017). The library was made by the immunoSEQ multiplex PCR assay. The multiplex PCR relied on a mix of 60 forward primers for TCR Vbeta segments and 13 reverse primers for TCR Jbeta segments. TCRdb limited this immuneACCESS table to in-frame rearrangements with V and J called. A share of clones is missing; checked studies link under half to unresolved V genes, and the rest is unexplained. The sample table holds about 140,000 clones, of which around 82% were seen once. The top ten constitute around 3.2% of the sample. Sequencing input: PBMCs. All receptors come from a female donor in good health and CMV-seronegative.

The V gene is TRBV6-5, the J gene TRBJ2-3; D not certain. V lost 5 bases and J 4 bases, leaving 13 bases between the germline ends. CDR3 length: 14 residues. CDR1 is MNHEY and CDR2 is SVGAGI in the germline V gene. The DNA for the CDR3 is TGTGCCAGCAGTGACGGGTTATTTTCAGATACGCAGTATTTT. Its protein product is CASSDGLFSDTQYF.

This clone was found once. The rearrangement links TRBV2 to TRBJ2-5; 7 nucleotides agree with TRBD1. CDR1 and CDR2 from the germline V gene are SNHLY and FYNNEI. The junction had 6 bases not matched to a gene; V was cut back by 3 bases and J by 5 bases. The CDR3 has 14 residues. The CDR3 DNA is TGTGCCAGCAGTGACCGACAGGGTTTGGAGACCCAGTACTTC. Residues: CASSDRQGLETQYF. Variable domain in full (rest from reference TRBV2 and TRBJ2-5): EPEVTQTPSHQVTQMGQEVILRCVPISNHLYFYWYRQILGQKVEFLVSFYNNEISEKSEIFDDQFSVERPDGSNFTLKIRSTKLEDSAMYFCASSDRQGLETQYFGPGTRLLVL.

The J gene is TRBJ1-4, the V gene TRBV7-2; TRBD1 is a possible D gene (6 bases). With 0 bases removed from V and 7 bases from J, the gap between germline ends came to 12 bases. Germline-derived CDR1 and CDR2 are SGHTA and FQGNSA. There are 15 residues in the CDR3. This CDR3 reads CASSLAPGVGEKLFF. The CDR3 DNA follows: TGTGCCAGCAGCTTAGCCCCAGGGGTGGGTGAAAAACTGTTTTTT.

V gene TRBV4-2 combines with J gene TRBJ2-2; 12 bases agree with TRBD2. The CDR3 totals 17 residues. CDR1 and CDR2 (germline): LGHNA, YNFKEQ. Trimming cost V 4 bases and J 0 bases; bases outside gene matches: 3. Here the CDR3 reads CASSLLAGGPNTGELFF. The DNA for the CDR3 is TGTGCCAGCAGCCTACTAGCGGGGGGCCCGAACACCGGGGAGCTGTTTTTT.

The chain has TRBV6-5 and TRBJ2-1, with 9 bases that match TRBD1. Per the germline V gene, CDR1 is MNHEY and CDR2 is SVGAGI. The CDR3 consists of 15 residues. V was clipped by 5 bases and J by 7 bases; unmatched bases: 9. CDR3 residues: CASSHTGGRLNEQFF. CDR3 nucleotides: TGTGCCAGCAGTCACACAGGGGGCAGGTTAAATGAGCAGTTCTTC.

This clone was seen a few times. The V call is TRBV6-1, the J call TRBJ1-4, with D possibly TRBD1 on 5 matching bases. Germline-derived CDR1 and CDR2 are MNHNS and SASEGT. The CDR3 sequence is 16 residues long. Trimming took off 4 bases at V and 0 bases at J, with 12 bases between the two ends. The CDR3 DNA is TGTGCCAGCAGTGCACAGGCCCTAGCAACTAATGAAAAACTGTTTTTT. Translating it yields CASSAQALATNEKLFF.

The rearrangement joins TRBV6-5 to TRBJ1-3; 8 bases are a match to TRBD1. The CDR3 runs 14 residues. CDR1 is MNHEY, CDR2 SVGAGI, per germline. The ends lost 6 bases at V and 3 bases at J; junction bases unmatched: 4. CDR3 region: CASSPDRGGNTIYF. For the CDR3, the DNA is TGTGCCAGCAGCCCAGACAGGGGTGGAAACACCATATATTTT.

The chain joins TRBV7-9 to TRBJ2-5; 12 bases agree with TRBD1. The J call may be faulty, since TRBJ2-7 better matches the DNA end. This CDR3 spans 15 amino acids. Germline CDR1 and CDR2: SEHNR and FQNEAQ (reference sequence). The CDR3 nucleotides are TGTGCCAGCAGCTTTCTGGGGACAGGGGGCGACGAGCAGTACTTC. It is translated as CASSFLGTGGDEQYF.

This clone was recorded only once. V usage is TRBV5-1 and J usage is TRBJ1-5; D perhaps matches TRBD1 (6 bases). CDR1 and CDR2 (germline): SGHRS, YFSETQ. Trimming shortened V by 2 bases and J by 7 bases, and 19 bases separated the two germline ends. The CDR3 extends over 16 amino acids. CDR3 loop: CASSLGGQGPGQPQHF. CDR3 DNA sequence: TGCGCCAGCAGCTTAGGGGGTCAGGGACCAGGGCAGCCCCAGCATTTT. The whole variable domain, filled in from reference TRBV5-1 and TRBJ1-5, reads KAGVTQTPRYLIKTRGQQVTLSCSPISGHRSVSWYQQTPGQGLQFLFEYFSETQRNKGNFPGRFSGRQFSNSRSEMNVSTLELGDSALYLCASSLGGQGPGQPQHFGDGTRLSIL.

The J gene is TRBJ2-1, the V gene TRBV28; 9 nucleotides match TRBD2. This CDR3 comprises 15 residues. V shed 7 bases and J 4 bases; nucleotides not matched to a gene: 8. Germline V gene lookup returns CDR1 MDHEN and CDR2 SYDVKM. The CDR3 bases are TGTGCCAGCATCCCGCGCGGGGGGGCTTACAATGAGCAGTTCTTC. The encoded protein is CASIPRGGAYNEQFF.

The chain combines TRBV28 with TRBJ1-4, with a possible D match to TRBD1 (6 bases). The germline V and J ends were trimmed by 6 bases and 8 bases, with 16 bases remaining between them. The germline V gene has CDR1 MDHEN and CDR2 SYDVKM. The CDR3 is 14 amino acids. In nucleotides, the CDR3 is TGTGCCAGCAGCTTTGGGGGTCAGGGGGAAAAACTGTTTTTT. Its translation: CASSFGGQGEKLFF.

The chain links TRBV27 to TRBJ1-5; possibly TRBD1 for D (5 bases). Trimming removed 5 bases from V and 0 bases from J, with 8 bases in between. The germline V gene encodes CDR1 MNHEY and CDR2 SMNVEV (reference sequence). The CDR3 spans 14 residues. CDR3 protein: CASSPGSSNQPQHF. The CDR3 bases are TGTGCCAGCAGTCCAGGGTCTAGCAATCAGCCCCAGCATTTT.

CDR3 region: CASSSRRAGRDEQYF. CDR3 DNA: TGTGCCAGTAGTAGCCGCCGCGCAGGGAGGGACGAGCAGTACTTC. The J gene is TRBJ2-7, the V gene TRBV19, with TRBD2 matching 7 bases. With 4 bases clipped from V and 5 bases from J, the junction kept 11 bases outside the gene matches. Germline V gene data show CDR1 as LNHDA and CDR2 as SQIVND (reference sequence). The length of the CDR3 is 15 residues.

V usage is TRBV5-1 and J usage is TRBJ2-7, with a possible D match to TRBD2 (5 bases). Germline V gene data show CDR1 as SGHRS and CDR2 as YFSETQ. Trimming cost V 0 bases and J 0 bases, with 7 bases left between them. The CDR3 extends over 14 amino acids. CDR3 DNA: TGCGCCAGCAGCTTGGCTAGCTTCTCCTACGAGCAGTACTTC. This sequence encodes CASSLASFSYEQYF.

In this sample, this clone turned up once. The gene calls are TRBV7-6 and TRBJ1-6; D is perhaps TRBD1 (6 bases). V was pared by 1 base and J by 5 bases, with 12 bases between. This CDR3 contains 16 residues. Germline CDR1 is SGHVS and CDR2 is FNYEAQ. CDR3 amino acids: CASSLGLGADNSPLHF. Written as DNA, the CDR3 is TGTGCCAGCAGCTTAGGGCTGGGGGCAGATAATTCACCCCTCCACTTT.

This sequence joins TRBV7-2 and TRBJ2-7; D might be TRBD1 (6 bases). Germline V gives CDR1 SGHTA, CDR2 FQGNSA. The CDR3 loop spans 15 amino acids. With 1 base removed from V and 0 bases from J, the gap between germline ends came to 10 bases. The CDR3 DNA follows: TGTGCCAGCAGCTTAGTTGGGGGCAGCTCCTACGAGCAGTACTTC. This translates into CASSLVGGSSYEQYF. The whole variable domain, remainder taken from reference TRBV7-2 and TRBJ2-7, is GAGVSQSPSNKVTEKGKDVELRCDPISGHTALYWYRQSLGQGLEFLIYFQGNSAPDKSGLPSDRFSAERTGGSVSTLTIQRTQQEDSAVYLCASSLVGGSSYEQYFGPGTRLTVT.

The genes are TRBV5-1 and TRBJ2-1, with 11 bases fitting TRBD2. Germline CDR1 SGHRS, CDR2 YFSETQ. J gave up 0 bases and V 2 bases, and 13 bases lay outside the gene matches. The CDR3 length is 20 residues. In DNA form, the CDR3 reads TGCGCCAGCAGCTTCCCTACCGGGACTAGCGGTACTAGCTCCTACAATGAGCAGTTCTTC. Residues: CASSFPTGTSGTSSYNEQFF.

V is TRBV13 and J is TRBJ1-1; the match to TRBD1 covers 8 bases. The CDR3 contains 14 residues. V shed 5 bases, J shed 5 bases, and the junction held 7 bases outside the gene matches. Germline V CDR1 and CDR2: PRHDT, FYEKMQ (reference sequence). CDR3 in amino acids: CASSRQGNDTEAFF. CDR3 sequence (DNA): TGTGCCAGCAGCCGACAGGGGAATGATACTGAAGCTTTCTTT.

The chain's CDR3 is CASSSGQGDKRYGYTF. The CDR3 nucleotides read TGTGCCAGCAGTTCCGGACAGGGGGATAAGAGGTATGGCTACACCTTC. The chain is built from TRBV27 and TRBJ1-2; 10 nucleotides align to TRBD1. The junction had 10 bases not matched to a gene; V was cut back by 4 bases and J by 5 bases. This CDR3 region has 16 residues. Per germline, CDR1 MNHEY and CDR2 SMNVEV (reference sequence).

This sequence joins TRBV19 and TRBJ2-7, with TRBD1 matching 10 bases. The length of the CDR3 is 15 residues. CDR1 is LNHDA, CDR2 SQIVND, per germline (reference sequence). V was clipped by 6 bases and J by 2 bases; unmatched bases: 7. In nucleotides, the CDR3 is TGTGCCAGTAGACCTCGGGACAGGGGACCCTACGAGCAGTACTTC. The encoded protein is CASRPRDRGPYEQYF.

The V call is TRBV2, the J call TRBJ1-5, with D perhaps TRBD1 (5 bases). The CDR3 spans 17 residues. Germline V gives CDR1 SNHLY, CDR2 FYNNEI. V lost 3 bases, J lost 2 bases, and 17 bases lay in between. The CDR3 DNA reads as TGTGCCAGCAGTGAGTTGGCGGGGGGAAAAGGCAATCAGCCCCAGCATTTT. This encodes CASSELAGGKGNQPQHF.

The chain links TRBV9 to TRBJ2-3, with 9 positions matching TRBD2. The CDR3 is made up of 15 amino acids. Per germline, CDR1 SGDLS and CDR2 YYNGEE. Trimming took 4 bases from V and 1 from J; bases not matched to a gene: 4. CDR3 bases: TGTGCCAGCAGCCCGACTAGCGGAGGCACAGATACGCAGTATTTT. Translation: CASSPTSGGTDTQYF.

The chain uses TRBV2 and TRBJ2-2; D is perhaps TRBD2 (5 bases). Germline V gives CDR1 SNHLY, CDR2 FYNNEI. The CDR3 loop spans 15 amino acids. V dropped 4 bases and J dropped 4 bases, with 13 bases sitting between them. DNA for the CDR3: TGTGCCAGCAGTGTTGGGAGCCGCTTCACCGGGGAGCTGTTTTTT. It yields the protein CASSVGSRFTGELFF.

This clone was seen only a few times. J is TRBJ1-6 and V is TRBV2; TRBD1 agrees at 10 bases. V dropped 6 bases and J dropped 8; count of bases not matched to a gene: 4. This CDR3 is built from 14 residues. Germline V CDR1 and CDR2: SNHLY, FYNNEI. The chain's CDR3 is CASRDRGFDSPLHF. DNA for the CDR3: TGTGCCAGCAGGGACAGGGGGTTCGATTCACCCCTCCACTTT.

J is TRBJ1-6 and V is TRBV30; D is uncertain. This CDR3 is 11 amino acids long. The germline V and J ends were trimmed by 3 bases and 12 bases, with 9 bases remaining between them. Germline assignment: CDR1 GTSNPN and CDR2 SVGIG (reference sequence). This CDR3 reads CAWSVRGPLHF. The CDR3 DNA is TGTGCCTGGAGCGTACGCGGACCCCTCCACTTT.

With regard to this clone: The junction departs from the called germline gene at one end, perhaps through a read error. The chain is built from TRBV5-6 and TRBJ1-2; 12 nucleotides line up with TRBD1. CDR1 is SGHDT and CDR2 is YYEEEE in the germline V gene. The CDR3 runs to 15 residues. In nucleotides, the CDR3 is TGTGCCAGCAGCTTCTGGGACAGGGGGCAGCAGGGCTACCCCTTC. It is translated as CASSFWDRGQQGYPF.

The J gene is TRBJ1-4, the V gene TRBV19, with D possibly TRBD1 on 6 matching bases. The V gene lost 7 bases and the J gene lost 7 bases, with 31 bases spanning the gap. The V gene's germline CDR1 is LNHDA and CDR2 SQIVND (reference sequence). The CDR3 loop spans 19 amino acids. Written as DNA, the CDR3 is TGTGCCAGTAAGGTTCCCCGGGCTGGGGGCGATAGTTCGACTGAAAAACTGTTTTTT. Translating gives CASKVPRAGGDSSTEKLFF.

This chain connects TRBV27 to TRBJ2-7; unclear D gene. The CDR3 is made up of 14 amino acids. The germline V gene encodes CDR1 MNHEY and CDR2 SMNVEV (reference sequence). With 3 bases removed from V and 0 bases from J, the gap between germline ends came to 9 bases. The CDR3 here is CASSFRVDSYEQYF. As DNA, the CDR3 is TGTGCCAGCAGTTTTCGGGTTGACTCCTACGAGCAGTACTTC.

This chain links TRBV5-1 with TRBJ2-3; no firm D call. CDR3 length equals 16 residues. CDR1 and CDR2 from the germline V gene are SGHRS and YFSETQ. V was cut by 1 base and J by 1 base, with 13 bases left in between. The chain's CDR3 is CASSLSSRLGTDTQYF. The CDR3 DNA follows: TGCGCCAGCAGCTTGAGCTCTCGGCTAGGCACAGATACGCAGTATTTT.

This clone has a handful of counts. The genes are TRBV11-2 and TRBJ2-5, with D possibly being TRBD2 (7 bases). V was shortened by 0 bases and J by 6 bases, with 20 bases between the two germline ends. Germline V lookup: CDR1 SGHAT, CDR2 FQNNGV. CDR3 length: 17 residues. This CDR3 is CASSLDSVRGGEKTQYF. CDR3 DNA: TGTGCCAGCAGCTTAGATTCAGTTAGGGGGGGGGAGAAGACCCAGTACTTC.

CDR3 loop: CASSEYLTGSNTEAFF. Here the CDR3 DNA reads TGCGCCAGCAGTGAGTATTTGACGGGATCGAACACTGAAGCTTTCTTT. This sequence joins TRBV10-1 and TRBJ1-1; D ambiguous. CDR1 WNHNN and CDR2 SYGVQD come from the germline V gene (reference sequence). Trimming shortened V by 1 base and J by 1 base, and 13 bases separated the two germline ends. This CDR3 region has 16 residues.

This chain uses TRBV6-5 with TRBJ1-1; 7 nucleotides match TRBD1. This CDR3 comprises 14 residues. V lost 6 bases to trimming and J lost 7 bases; unmatched junction nucleotides: 11. CDR1 and CDR2 from the germline V gene are MNHEY and SVGAGI. CDR3 residues: CASSLLNRDSEAFF. The CDR3 nucleotides read TGTGCCAGCAGCTTACTTAATCGGGACAGTGAAGCTTTCTTT.